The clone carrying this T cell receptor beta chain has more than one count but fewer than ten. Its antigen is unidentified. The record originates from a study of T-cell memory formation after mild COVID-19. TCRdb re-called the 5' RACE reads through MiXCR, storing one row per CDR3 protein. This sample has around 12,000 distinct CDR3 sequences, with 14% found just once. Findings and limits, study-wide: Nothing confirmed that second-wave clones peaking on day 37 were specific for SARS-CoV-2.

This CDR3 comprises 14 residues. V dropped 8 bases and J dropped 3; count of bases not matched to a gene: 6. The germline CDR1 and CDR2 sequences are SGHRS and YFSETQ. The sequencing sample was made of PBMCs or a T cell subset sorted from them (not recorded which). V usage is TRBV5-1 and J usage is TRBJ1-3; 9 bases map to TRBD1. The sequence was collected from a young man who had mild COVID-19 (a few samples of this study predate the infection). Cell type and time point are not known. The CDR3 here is CASRGQGFGNTIYF. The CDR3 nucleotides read TGCGCCAGTAGGGGACAGGGCTTTGGAAACACCATATATTTT.